This TCR beta chain was sequenced for a study of T cells expressing NK-cell markers (dated by TCRdb to the early 2020s). In terms of the full investigation: Eight donors provided sorted CD3+CD56+NKG2C+, CD3+CD56+NKG2C- and CD3+CD56-NKG2C+ T-cell subsets, whose TCR beta-chain repertoires were profiled. Among the eight sequenced donors, seven were HCMV-seropositive and one was HCMV-seronegative. All eight donors whose samples were sequenced were randomly selected healthy volunteers, three of them men and five women. The libraries were sequenced on Illumina HiSeq 2000/2500, MiSeq or NextSeq, producing 2 x 150 bp reads.

To determine HCMV serostatus, a commercial ELISA kit was used to detect HCMV-specific IgG in serum. Ficoll density gradient centrifugation was used to isolate peripheral blood mononuclear cells from blood. These reads were obtained on an Illumina HiSeq 2000. TCR beta cDNA libraries were made by 5'RACE template switching that added a universal primer site and unique molecular identifiers. cDNA synthesis was primed from the TCR beta constant segment and was followed by two successive PCR amplification steps. On the authors' methods: MIGEC was used to demultiplex reads and group the reads by UMI, and MiTCR was used to assemble and quantify clonotypes. To remove erroneous sequences, TCR cDNA sequences were retained only when supported by two or more reads. Downstream repertoire analysis used the tcR package, and clonotypes were matched across fractions by CDR3 nucleotide sequence plus V segment. Antigen specificity was annotated against VDJdb with VDJmatch, allowing one amino acid substitution in CDR3. After the reads were reprocessed by TCRdb, one entry was made per CDR3 protein sequence, with no DNA. The V and J calls here are based on TCRdb, not the publication. This sample's records show approximately 170,000 distinct CDR3 sequences. The leading ten clones occupy around 21% of the sample.

The paper as a whole reports these results and caveats: Those dominant clonotypes were again the most abundant among CD3+CD56-NKG2C+ cells in a handful of donors, at roughly 28.3-60.1%. In six or seven donors, the dominant CD3+CD56+NKG2C+ clonotypes ranked among the top 10 CD8+ clonotypes, making up 1.0-7.0% of CD8+ T cells. Whether the expanded NKG2C-expressing T cell clones were specific for HCMV antigens remained unclear.

Including the terminal cysteine and phenylalanine, the CDR3 comprises 13 residues. This entry has no DNA. Note on this clonotype: The target of this receptor is not known.

Rearrangement joined TRBV12-3 or TRBV12-4 to TRBJ2-7. Sequencing was performed on blood T cells: a sorted CD56 or NKG2C T cell subset, CD4+ or CD8+ T cells, or bulk PBMC T cells (not recorded which). This clonotype was sampled from a man between 18 and 69 years old in good health. The CDR3 protein sequence reads: CASSQTHSAEQYF.